The TCR beta chain described here comes from a study of blood T cell repertoires in COVID-19. Study background: Sample material is recorded as cDNA or gDNA derived from T cells, B-cell-depleted T cells, or PBMCs.

Some clones are missing from TCRdb's copy, which holds only in-frame ones; the method was immunoSEQ multiplex PCR. The repertoire includes 300,000 to 400,000 clones, around nine tenths of them detected once, and more than 5.5% sits in the top ten. Trimming removed 6 bases at V and 5 bases at J, with 13 bases between. CDR3 length: 13 amino acids. CDR1 and CDR2 from the germline V gene are KGHSH and LQKENI. The receptor comes from a woman aged 65 to 85 with COVID-19, enrolled during active disease. The V and J genes are TRBV18 and TRBJ2-5; D may be TRBD2 (5 bases). Sequenced input: peripheral blood. As DNA, the CDR3 is TGTGCCAGCTCGCCGTTACCGGGGGAGACCCAGTACTTC. Its protein is CASSPLPGETQYF.